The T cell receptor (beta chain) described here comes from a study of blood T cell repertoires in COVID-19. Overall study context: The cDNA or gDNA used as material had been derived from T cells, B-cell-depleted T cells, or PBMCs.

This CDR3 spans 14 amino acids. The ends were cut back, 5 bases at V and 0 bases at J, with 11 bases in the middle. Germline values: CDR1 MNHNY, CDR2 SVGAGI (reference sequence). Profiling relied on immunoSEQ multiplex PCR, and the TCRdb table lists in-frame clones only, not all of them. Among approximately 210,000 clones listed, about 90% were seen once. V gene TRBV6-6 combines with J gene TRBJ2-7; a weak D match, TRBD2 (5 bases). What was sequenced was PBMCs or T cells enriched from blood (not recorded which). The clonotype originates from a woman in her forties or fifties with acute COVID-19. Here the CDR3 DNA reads TGTGCCAGCAGTGTGGTTCGGGGCTCCTACGAGCAGTACTTC. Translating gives CASSVVRGSYEQYF.